A single sample is the source of the 22 T cell receptor beta chains below, sequenced in a study of T cell repertoires in cytomegalovirus infection. TCRdb re-called the reads with MiXCR, one entry per CDR3 protein. The data contain 200,000 to 300,000 distinct CDR3 sequences, approximately 9.2% of them singletons. The sequenced sample consisted of PBMCs. Every receptor here comes from a human donor in good health (CMV status not recorded). Some clones in this sample may be carry-over from other donors' samples.

This clonotype was counted many times. The V gene is TRBV2, the J gene TRBJ2-1; the match to TRBD2 covers 12 bases. There are 16 residues in the CDR3. After removal of 5 bases from V and 3 bases from J, the junction contained 5 bases not matched to a gene. In germline, CDR1 is SNHLY, CDR2 FYNNEI. The CDR3 DNA sequence: TGTGCCAGCAGTACCGGGACTAGCGGGCGCTACAATGAGCAGTTCTTC. Protein: CASSTGTSGRYNEQFF.

This sequence joins TRBV12-3 or TRBV12-4 and TRBJ1-3; D not certain. V shed 2 bases and J shed 1 base, with 6 bases lying between them. The CDR3 runs 14 residues. As DNA, the CDR3 is TGTGCCAGCAGTTTAATAGGTTCTGGAAACACCATATATTTT. This gives the protein CASSLIGSGNTIYF.

This clonotype was picked up a small number of times. The chain links TRBV6-6 to TRBJ2-3, with D hard to call. V lost 2 bases to trimming and J lost 5 bases, with 8 bases between them. This CDR3 contains 13 residues. Germline CDR1 reads MNHNY; CDR2 reads SVGAGI (reference sequence). CDR3 coding DNA: TGTGCCAGCAGTTACGGGGTGGGAGATACGCAGTATTTT. It specifies CASSYGVGDTQYF.

Ten or more counts support this clonotype. The CDR3 spells CASGPAARAGETQYF. As DNA, the CDR3 is TGTGCTAGTGGTCCTGCGGCGAGGGCCGGGGAGACCCAGTACTTC. The chain uses TRBV12-5 and TRBJ2-5; perhaps TRBD2 as D (5 bases). Between the trimmed V and J ends, which lost 5 bases and 5 bases, there was a span of 18 bases. Germline V gives CDR1 LGHNT, CDR2 FRNRAP. This CDR3 is built from 15 residues.

This clonotype has a count of ten or more. V and J are TRBV7-2 and TRBJ1-3; no clear D. Per the germline V gene, CDR1 is SGHTA and CDR2 is FQGNSA. The CDR3 length is 15 residues. Trimming pared 5 bases from V and 4 bases from J, leaving 15 bases between. The CDR3 protein is CASSPPDSLGNTIYF. In DNA form, the CDR3 reads TGTGCCAGCAGCCCCCCGGACTCTCTCGGAAACACCATATATTTT.

This clonotype showed up just a few times. The V and J genes are TRBV28 and TRBJ1-1; perhaps TRBD1 as D (6 bases). This CDR3 region has 14 residues. Per the germline V gene, CDR1 is MDHEN and CDR2 is SYDVKM. V lost 4 bases, J lost 4 bases, and 13 bases lay in between. CDR3 amino acids: CASSSRGRSTEAFF. DNA for the CDR3: TGTGCCAGCAGTTCCAGGGGAAGAAGCACTGAAGCTTTCTTT.

The CDR3 DNA sequence: TGTGCCAGCAGCTTCACACAGGCAGCTCGGGAGCAGTACTTC. It specifies CASSFTQAAREQYF. The V gene is TRBV6-2 or TRBV6-3, the J gene TRBJ2-7, with TRBD1 as a possible D gene (5 bases). This CDR3 contains 14 residues. The V and J ends lost 6 bases and 7 bases respectively, with 19 bases between them. Looked up from germline, CDR1 is MNHEY and CDR2 is SVGEGT.

This chain links TRBV6-1 with TRBJ1-3; 7 bases are a match to TRBD1. Trimming at V came to 0 bases and at J to 4 bases, leaving 3 bases not matched to a gene. The CDR3 length is 15 residues. In germline, CDR1 is MNHNS, CDR2 SASEGT. CDR3 in amino acids: CASSEAPGGGNTIYF. The CDR3 DNA is TGTGCCAGCAGTGAAGCTCCAGGGGGAGGAAACACCATATATTTT.

This clonotype appeared many times. The chain couples TRBV7-2 to TRBJ1-2; TRBD1 might be the D (5 bases). V was clipped by 7 bases and J by 5 bases, with 17 bases between them. The CDR3 is 14 residues long. CDR1 is SGHTA and CDR2 is FQGNSA in the germline V gene. In nucleotides, the CDR3 is TGTGCCAGCAAACGCTCCGGGACCGAGTATGGCTACACCTTC. Translating it yields CASKRSGTEYGYTF. Filled out from reference TRBV7-2 and TRBJ1-2, the complete variable domain reads GAGVSQSPSNKVTEKGKDVELRCDPISGHTALYWYRQSLGQGLEFLIYFQGNSAPDKSGLPSDRFSAERTGGSVSTLTIQRTQQEDSAVYLCASKRSGTEYGYTFGSGTRLTVV.

There are many counts of this clonotype. The genes are TRBV12-3 or TRBV12-4 and TRBJ2-7, with D perhaps TRBD1 (5 bases). The CDR3 runs to 14 residues. V lost 3 bases to trimming and J lost 2 bases, with 11 bases between them. CDR3 loop: CASSFQGPTYEQYF. In DNA form, the CDR3 reads TGTGCCAGCAGTTTTCAGGGCCCCACCTACGAGCAGTACTTC.

This clonotype was picked up many times. The rearrangement uses TRBV6-2 or TRBV6-3 and TRBJ2-1; D ambiguous. In germline, CDR1 is MNHEY, CDR2 SVGEGT. V was cut by 7 bases and J by 10 bases, with 11 bases left in between. CDR3 length: 11 residues. The DNA for the CDR3 is TGTGCCAGCACCTTCTTTGAGGAGCAGTTCTTC. This gives the protein CASTFFEEQFF.

V is TRBV20-1 and J is TRBJ1-1; 7 nucleotides line up with TRBD1. Unmatched junction bases numbered 8, after V lost 1 base and J lost 6 bases. Germline assignment: CDR1 DFQATT and CDR2 SNEGSKA (reference sequence). The CDR3 loop spans 14 amino acids. The chain's CDR3 is CSARVAGGEAEAFF. CDR3 in DNA: TGCAGTGCTAGAGTGGCAGGGGGAGAGGCTGAAGCTTTCTTT.

Ten or more counts support this clonotype. The chain has TRBV28 and TRBJ2-1; 9 nucleotides line up with TRBD1. The CDR3 is 16 residues long. After removal of 6 bases from V and 3 bases from J, the junction contained 9 bases not matched to a gene. Germline lookup yields CDR1 MDHEN and CDR2 SYDVKM. The chain's CDR3 is CASSTSGTGHYNEQFF. The CDR3 nucleotides are TGTGCCAGCAGCACAAGCGGGACAGGGCACTACAATGAGCAGTTCTTC. The whole variable domain, filled in from reference TRBV28 and TRBJ2-1, reads DVKVTQSSRYLVKRTGEKVFLECVQDMDHENMFWYRQDPGLGLRLIYFSYDVKMKEKGDIPEGYSVSREKKERFSLILESASTNQTSMYLCASSTSGTGHYNEQFFGPGTRLTVL.

The V call is TRBV13, the J call TRBJ2-7, with D tentatively TRBD2 (5 bases). Germline loops: CDR1 PRHDT, CDR2 FYEKMQ (reference sequence). The CDR3 is 14 amino acids. Trimming removed 3 bases at V and 3 bases at J, with 12 bases between. CDR3 amino acids: CASSFTGRIYEQYF. The CDR3 region has the DNA TGTGCCAGCAGCTTCACGGGGAGAATCTACGAGCAGTACTTC.

This clonotype showed up many times. The chain is built from TRBV7-2 and TRBJ2-5, with D possibly being TRBD1 (5 bases). CDR1 SGHTA and CDR2 FQGNSA come from the germline V gene. The CDR3 runs 14 residues. V lost 0 bases and J lost 2, with 7 bases in between. CDR3 sequence reads: CASSLAQGQETQYF. Written as DNA, the CDR3 is TGTGCCAGCAGCTTAGCTCAGGGACAAGAGACCCAGTACTTC.

In this sample, this clonotype turned up many times. The genes are TRBV7-8 and TRBJ1-3; 7 nucleotides match TRBD1. The CDR3 has 16 amino acids. CDR1 SGHVS and CDR2 FQNEAQ come from the germline V gene. J lost 0 bases, V lost 4 bases, and 6 bases had no gene match. In nucleotides, the CDR3 is TGTGCCAGCAGCTCTACAGGGGCTAGCTCTGGAAACACCATATATTTT. Translation gives CASSSTGASSGNTIYF.

This clonotype appeared many times. The V call is TRBV7-2, the J call TRBJ1-1; 7 nucleotides align to TRBD1. From germline, CDR1 is SGHTA and CDR2 FQGNSA. V was pared by 1 base and J by 6 bases, with 14 bases of the junction left unmatched. This CDR3 has 17 amino acids. The CDR3: CASSLGRQGSRLPEAFF. CDR3 sequence (DNA): TGTGCCAGCAGCTTAGGGAGACAGGGATCGAGGCTGCCTGAAGCTTTCTTT. The complete variable domain, with remaining parts taken from reference TRBV7-2 and TRBJ1-1, reads GAGVSQSPSNKVTEKGKDVELRCDPISGHTALYWYRQSLGQGLEFLIYFQGNSAPDKSGLPSDRFSAERTGGSVSTLTIQRTQQEDSAVYLCASSLGRQGSRLPEAFFGQGTRLTVV.

This clonotype was observed a handful of times. V gene TRBV20-1 combines with J gene TRBJ2-1; D uncertain. Between the trimmed V and J ends, which lost 6 bases and 12 bases, there was a span of 21 bases. The CDR3 runs to 13 residues. Looked up from germline, CDR1 is DFQATT and CDR2 is SNEGSKA (reference sequence). Here the CDR3 DNA reads TGCAGTGCGTCCTCGCGAGGTTCCTCCTCGCAGTTCTTC. Protein sequence: CSASSRGSSSQFF.

This clonotype showed up many times. The chain is built from TRBV7-8 and TRBJ2-1; possible D gene TRBD2, 5 bases. Looked up from germline, CDR1 is SGHVS and CDR2 is FQNEAQ. V lost 2 bases to trimming and J lost 4 bases, with 15 bases between them. The CDR3 has 16 amino acids. Here the CDR3 reads CASSLLASGNYNEQFF. The CDR3 DNA reads TGTGCCAGCAGCTTATTAGCAAGCGGAAATTACAATGAGCAGTTCTTC.

This clonotype was found a few times. V gene TRBV28 combines with J gene TRBJ2-7; the D gene is possibly TRBD1 (8 bases). The CDR3 length is 14 residues. The V gene lost 6 bases and the J gene lost 4 bases, with 16 bases spanning the gap. CDR1 and CDR2 from the germline V gene are MDHEN and SYDVKM. Written as DNA, the CDR3 is TGTGCCAGCAGGCCGGGAGGACAGGGTTACGAGCAGTACTTC. Translation: CASRPGGQGYEQYF. Using reference TRBV28 and TRBJ2-7 for the parts outside the CDR3, the full variable domain is DVKVTQSSRYLVKRTGEKVFLECVQDMDHENMFWYRQDPGLGLRLIYFSYDVKMKEKGDIPEGYSVSREKKERFSLILESASTNQTSMYLCASRPGGQGYEQYFGPGTRLTVT.

This clonotype was observed many times. The chain is built from TRBV14 and TRBJ2-3; D assignment may be TRBD1 or TRBD2 (5 bases each). V gave up 0 bases and J gave up 2 bases, with 9 bases separating them. This CDR3 spans 15 amino acids. CDR1 is SGHDN and CDR2 is FVKESK in the germline V gene. CDR3 bases: TGTGCCAGCAGCCAAGACCGGGGCTCCACAGATACGCAGTATTTT. As protein: CASSQDRGSTDTQYF. The full variable domain, its missing parts supplied by reference TRBV14 and TRBJ2-3, is EAGVTQFPSHSVIEKGQTVTLRCDPISGHDNLYWYRRVMGKEIKFLLHFVKESKQDESGMPNNRFLAERTGGTYSTLKVQPAELEDSGVYFCASSQDRGSTDTQYFGPGTRLTVL.

The chain has TRBV18 and TRBJ1-1; D is unresolved. V shed 2 bases and J shed 1 base, with 8 bases lying between them. CDR3 length: 14 amino acids. In germline, CDR1 is KGHSH, CDR2 LQKENI. The CDR3: CASSPGPENTEAFF. CDR3 coding DNA: TGTGCCAGCTCACCAGGGCCAGAGAACACTGAAGCTTTCTTT.